This TCR beta chain was observed in a study of long-term antiretroviral therapy in people with HIV. Points from the study as a whole: Across all time points, the repertoire was dominated by clones that expanded before ART. Blood was collected between 2004 and 2017, possibly under older ART regimens. ART was followed by higher diversity that remained below transplant donor controls. Compared with controls, HIV repertoires showed narrower CDR3 length ranges.

V dropped 4 bases and J dropped 5; count of bases not matched to a gene: 11. The CDR3 totals 15 residues. Germline values: CDR1 PRHDT, CDR2 FYEKMQ (reference sequence). For this clone: No antigen is known for it.

Researchers report immunoSEQ v3.0 was run at survey level. TCRdb's table, derived via immunoSEQ multiplex PCR, lists solely in-frame clones and lacks some. The sample shows tens of thousands of clones, around 80% of them seen only once. The V and J genes are TRBV13 and TRBJ2-7; 7 nucleotides align to TRBD2. The TCR originated in a man between 18 and 29 years old with HIV. The sequencing used unsorted PBMCs, collected 0.6 years after starting antiretroviral therapy. CDR3 region: CASSSVGAGKHEQYF. The CDR3, as DNA: TGTGCCAGCAGCTCCGTGGGAGCGGGAAAACACGAGCAGTACTTC.